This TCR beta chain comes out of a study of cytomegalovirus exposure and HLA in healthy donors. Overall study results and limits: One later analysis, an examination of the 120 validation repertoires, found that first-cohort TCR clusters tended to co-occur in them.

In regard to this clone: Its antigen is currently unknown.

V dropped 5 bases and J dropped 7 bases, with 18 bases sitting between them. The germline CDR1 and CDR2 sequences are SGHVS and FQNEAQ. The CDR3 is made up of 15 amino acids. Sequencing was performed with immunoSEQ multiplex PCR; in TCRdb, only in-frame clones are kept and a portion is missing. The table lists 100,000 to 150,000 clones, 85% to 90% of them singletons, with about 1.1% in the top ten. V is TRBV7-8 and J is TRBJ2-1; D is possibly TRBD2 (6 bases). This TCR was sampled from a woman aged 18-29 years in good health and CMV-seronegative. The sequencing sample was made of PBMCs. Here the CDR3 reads CASSPGGGIENEQFF. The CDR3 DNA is TGTGCCAGCAGCCCCGGAGGCGGGATAGAGAATGAGCAGTTCTTC.